Listed here is a single T cell receptor (beta chain). Its specificity is unknown. This sample stems from a study of CXCR3-negative and CXCR3-positive naive CD8 T cells. The CD45RO-CCR7+CD27+CD95- phenotype denoted naive CD8+ T cells. Study-wide findings and caveats: In both naive subsets diversity was comparably high, whereas memory CD8+ cells showed much lower diversity. Naive cells that were CXCR3-positive had more hydrophobic TRB CDR3s (compared with CXCR3-negative naive cells).

The study made its TRB cDNA libraries by 5' RACE, adding UMI labels. TCRdb re-called the 5' RACE reads; one entry per CDR3 protein, DNA not given. Its listing shows tens of thousands of distinct CDR3 sequences. Germline V lookup: CDR1 SQVTM, CDR2 ANQGSEA. CDR3 length: 16 amino acids. The chain uses TRBV29-1 and TRBJ2-2; TCRdb indicates TRBD2, and absent DNA this call remains unverified. The sequenced sample was naive CXCR3+ CD8+ T cells from blood. Subset denoted: CD45RO-CCR7+CD27+CD95- naive CD8+ T cells expressing CXCR3 (TNR3+). This receptor was taken from a human donor in good health. Some clones in this sample may be carry-over from other donors' samples. CDR3 amino acids: CSVGLAGGKNTGELFF.